This T cell receptor beta chain emerged from a study of blood T cell repertoires in COVID-19. The assay was immunoSEQ multiplex PCR, and TCRdb's table has in-frame clones only and misses some. The sample carries roughly 220,000 clones, roughly 84% recorded once. The CDR3 is made up of 13 amino acids. Trimming took 7 bases from V and 9 from J, leaving 16 bases between them. The sequenced material came from peripheral blood. The TCR was taken from a woman aged 35 to 49 who had recovered from COVID-19. This chain connects TRBV12-3 or TRBV12-4 to TRBJ2-1, with D perhaps TRBD2 (6 bases). The CDR3: CASTARDWGEQFF. The CDR3 DNA sequence: TGTGCCAGCACCGCCCGGGACTGGGGTGAGCAGTTCTTC.